The 30 T cell receptor gamma chains below all came from one sample that was sequenced in a study of γδ T cells in repeated Plasmodium falciparum infection. Vgamma9/Vdelta2+ and Vdelta2-negative gammadelta T cells were flow-sorted from PBMC for bulk sequencing. TCRdb repeated clone calling on the multiplex PCR reads with CATT. This table has 25,000 to 35,000 gamma-chain clones, more than 1.4% appearing once. The sequencing sample was made of gamma-delta T cells from blood. The source is a pool of human donors (malaria-infected and uninfected, not separated).

In the case of this clone: The translation of this DNA and the TCRdb protein of a much larger clone differ at residue 5, probably owing to a read error; the protein shown here is translated from the DNA. The chain employs TRGV9 and TRGJ1 or TRGJ2. The J gene comes from matching the DNA to germline here; TCRdb lacks it. Germline CDR1 reads GITISATS; CDR2 reads ISYDGTV (reference sequence). This CDR3 spans 13 amino acids. Germline trimming cut 5 bases from V and 5 bases from J; bases unmatched to any gene: 9. The DNA for the CDR3 is TGTGCCTTGTGGGGGCCGCCTAATTATAAGAAACTCTTT. This encodes CALWGPPNYKKLF.

This clone was observed a few times. The protein recorded in TCRdb matches a much larger clone and deviates from this DNA's translation at residue 3, suggesting a read error; the protein here is obtained by translating the DNA. The J gene is TRGJ1 or TRGJ2, the V gene TRGV4. No J segment appears in TCRdb, so it was assigned here by matching the sequence to germline. The CDR3 covers 12 residues. Germline CDR1 EGSTGY, CDR2 YDSYTSSV. CDR3 nucleotides: TGTGCCCCCTGGGATGTCGCCCTTAAGAAACTCTTT. It specifies CAPWDVALKKLF.

This clone was seen a few times. This DNA's translation and the protein TCRdb lists, from a much larger clone, do not match at residue 3, likely due to a read error; the protein shown is translated from the DNA. The V call is TRGV9, the J call TRGJ1 or TRGJ2. The J gene is not listed in TCRdb, so it was assigned here from a DNA match to germline. This CDR3 has 13 amino acids. CDR1 is GITISATS, CDR2 ISYDGTV, per germline (reference sequence). CDR3 residues: CASWDLSGGKKLF. CDR3 coding DNA: TGTGCCTCGTGGGACTTATCCGGGGGTAAGAAACTCTTT.

There are many counts of this clone. TCRdb assigns this DNA the protein of a much larger clone, which departs from its translation at residue 2; this likely reflects a read error, and the protein shown comes from translating the DNA. The chain joins TRGV2 to TRGJP2. TCRdb lists no J gene, so it was determined here by aligning the DNA to germline. CDR1 and CDR2 from the germline V gene are EGSNGY and YDSYNSKV. The CDR3 is 17 amino acids. The CDR3: CTTWDLQTYSSDWIKTF. DNA for the CDR3: TGTACCACCTGGGACCTACAGACGTATAGTAGTGATTGGATCAAGACGTTT.

This clone was seen at least ten times. This rearrangement joins TRGV4 to TRGJ1 or TRGJ2. Germline matching of the DNA provided the J gene here, since TCRdb leaves it blank. V lost 0 bases to trimming and J lost 2 bases; unmatched junction nucleotides: 19. Germline assignment: CDR1 EGSTGY and CDR2 YDSYTSSV. This CDR3 comprises 19 residues. The CDR3 DNA reads TGTGCCACCTGGGATGGGCTAAATCCCTCAAGGCCCGATTATTATAAGAAACTCTTT. It codes for CATWDGLNPSRPDYYKKLF.

This clone was recorded many times. The chain is built from TRGV2 and TRGJ1 or TRGJ2. V gave up 3 bases and J gave up 4 bases; unmatched junction bases: 9. The CDR3 runs 14 residues. Germline V CDR1 and CDR2: EGSNGY, YDSYNSKV. CDR3 sequence: CATWDPGWYYKKLF. The CDR3 DNA follows: TGTGCCACCTGGGACCCTGGTTGGTATTATAAGAAACTCTTT.

This clone was seen ten or more times. The V call is TRGV4, the J call TRGJ1 or TRGJ2. The length of the CDR3 is 14 residues. CDR1 EGSTGY and CDR2 YDSYTSSV come from the germline V gene. V lost 4 bases and J lost 0; bases outside the gene matches: 6. Here the CDR3 reads CATWELRNYYKKLF. DNA of the CDR3: TGTGCCACCTGGGAACTACGGAATTATTATAAGAAACTCTTT.

This clone was observed at least ten times. A far larger clone is one nucleotide away, so this likely arose from a read error. V is TRGV3 and J is TRGJ1 or TRGJ2. Germline V gene sequence: CDR1 VTNTFY, CDR2 YDVSTARD (reference sequence). This CDR3 has 13 residues. Here the CDR3 reads CATWDRRVYKKLF. CDR3 sequence (DNA): TGTGCCACCTGGGACAGGCGCGTTTATAAGAAACTCTTC.

Ten or more counts support this clone. TCRdb assigns this DNA the protein of a much larger clone, which departs from its translation at residue 2; this likely reflects a read error, and the protein shown comes from translating the DNA. DNA of the CDR3: TGTACCACCTGGGACGGATTTTATTATAAGAAACTCTTT. Translation: CTTWDGFYYKKLF. V is TRGV2 and J is TRGJ1 or TRGJ2. The J gene was missing in TCRdb and was found by matching the end of the DNA to germline. Germline loops: CDR1 EGSNGY, CDR2 YDSYNSKV. The CDR3 totals 13 residues.

This clone was detected ten times or more. This sequence is one base from a far larger clone and is likely a read error. V gene TRGV9 was called; the J gene was not. CDR1 is GITISATS and CDR2 is ISYDGTV in the germline V gene (reference sequence). This CDR3 is built from 13 residues. The CDR3 loop reads CALWETNYYKKLF. The CDR3 DNA sequence: TGTGCCTTGTGGGAGACGAATTATTATAAGAAGCTCTTT.

This clone was observed many times. Given a far larger clone just one base away, this is likely a sequencing read error. Other DNA sequences in this sample translate to the same CDR3. The CDR3 is CALWEVGTQELGKKIKVF. The CDR3 DNA sequence: TGTGCCTTGTGGGAGGTGGGTACGCAAGAGCTGGGCAAAAAAATCAAGGTATTT. The chain is built from TRGV9 and TRGJP. Here the J gene was assigned by germline matching of the DNA, as TCRdb has none. The length of the CDR3 is 18 residues. CDR1 is GITISATS and CDR2 is ISYDGTV in the germline V gene (reference sequence).

This clone was seen repeatedly, ten times or more. A far larger clone is one base from this, pointing to a likely read error. The chain has TRGV8 and TRGJ1 or TRGJ2. Germline CDR1 is VENAVY and CDR2 is YDSYNSRV. The CDR3 contains 13 residues. CDR3 sequence: CATWDDNYYKKLF. CDR3 sequence (DNA): TGTGCCACCTGGGATGACAATTATTATAAGAAGCTCTTT.

In the case of this clone: TCRdb shows a much larger clone's protein in place of this DNA's translation, and the two differ at residues 5 and 7, likely through a read error; the protein shown is translated from the DNA. The chain recombines TRGV5P with TRGJ1 or TRGJ2. TRGV5P is tagged as a pseudogene. There are 13 residues in the CDR3. In DNA form, the CDR3 reads TGTGCCACCTGGATGGACAGTTATTATAAGAAACTCTTT. It specifies CATWMDSYYKKLF.

This clone showed up many times. This sequence joins TRGV9 and TRGJP1. Germline loops: CDR1 GITISATS, CDR2 ISYDGTV (reference sequence). CDR3 length: 15 amino acids. V shed 6 bases, J shed 1 base, and the junction held 8 bases outside the gene matches. In nucleotides, the CDR3 is TGTGCCTTGTGGAGGCTCGGTACCACTGGTTGGTTCAAGATATTT. This encodes CALWRLGTTGWFKIF.

This clone was seen repeatedly, ten times or more. The protein recorded in TCRdb matches a much larger clone and deviates from this DNA's translation at residue 12, suggesting a read error; the protein here is obtained by translating the DNA. The V gene is given as TRGV9, and no J gene call is available. Per the germline V gene, CDR1 is GITISATS and CDR2 is ISYDGTV (reference sequence). The CDR3 is 14 amino acids. The CDR3 nucleotides read TGTGCCTTGTGGGAGGTTGTAGAGAGTTGGTTCGAGATATTT. Protein product: CALWEVVESWFEIF.

At least ten counts were recorded for this clone. Since a far larger clone is one base different, this is likely a read error. Other DNA sequences in the same sample also yield this CDR3. The chain couples TRGV9 to TRGJP. CDR1 and CDR2 from the germline V gene are GITISATS and ISYDGTV (reference sequence). CDR3 length: 16 amino acids. CDR3 in amino acids: CALWEEQELGKKIKVF. The CDR3 DNA sequence: TGTGCCTTGTGGGAGGAACAAGAGCTGGGCAAAAAAATCAAGGTATTT.

This clone was seen only a few times. The amino acid sequence in TCRdb belongs to a much larger clone and departs from this DNA's translation at residue 13, likely a sequencing read error; the sequence shown is translated from the DNA. V is TRGV2 and J is TRGJP. TCRdb records no J gene; here it was assigned by comparing the DNA to germline. From germline, CDR1 is EGSNGY and CDR2 YDSYNSKV. This CDR3 is 14 amino acids long. V lost 4 bases to trimming and J lost 23 bases; unmatched junction nucleotides: 17. CDR3 nucleotides: TGTGCCACCTGGGAAAAGCCCACTGGTTGGTTCAAGGTATTT. Its translation is CATWEKPTGWFKVF.

Many counts were recorded for this clone. One junction end disagrees with the germline gene, perhaps due to a read error. The same CDR3 can be traced to other DNA sequences in this sample. The chain uses TRGV9 and TRGJP. The CDR3 runs 16 residues. From germline, CDR1 is GITISATS and CDR2 ISYDGTV (reference sequence). CDR3 in DNA: TGTGCCTTATGGGAGGTGCGAGGGTTGGGCAAAAAAATCAAGGTATTT. Translation: CALWEVRGLGKKIKVF.

This clone has at least ten counts. TCRdb has a much larger clone's protein, which differs at residue 9 from the translation of this DNA, likely because of a read error; what is shown is the protein translated from the DNA. V and J are TRGV9 and TRGJP. Here the J gene was assigned by germline matching of the DNA, as TCRdb has none. In germline, CDR1 is GITISATS, CDR2 ISYDGTV (reference sequence). The CDR3 totals 16 residues. The CDR3 DNA is TGTGCCTTGTGGGAGGTAAAGGAGTGGGGCAAAAAAATCAAGGTATTT. It codes for CALWEVKEWGKKIKVF.

This clone was detected ten times or more. The TCRdb protein, from a much larger clone, departs from this DNA's translation at residue 12, likely by read error; the protein shown derives from the DNA. The V gene is TRGV2, but the J gene lacks a call. The CDR3 runs 14 residues. Germline V lookup: CDR1 EGSNGY, CDR2 YDSYNSKV. The CDR3: CATWDGPRYYKELF. DNA of the CDR3: TGTGCCACCTGGGACGGGCCGCGATATTATAAGGAACTCTTT.

The table lists this clone with a few counts. A far larger clone is a single base away, which makes a read error likely. The sample holds other DNA sequences that translate to the same CDR3. The V gene is TRGV9, the J gene TRGJ1 or TRGJ2. Here the J gene came from matching the DNA to germline, since TCRdb omits it. The CDR3 runs to 14 residues. CDR1 GITISATS and CDR2 ISYDGTV come from the germline V gene (reference sequence). The CDR3, as DNA: TGCGCCTTGTGGGAGGTCTCTTCGGGGTATAAGAAACTCTTT. Encoded protein: CALWEVSSGYKKLF.

This clone was observed a handful of times. TCRdb's listed protein matches a much larger clone and diverges from this DNA's translation at residue 5, likely through a read error; the protein shown comes from the DNA. This chain links TRGV9 with TRGJ1 or TRGJ2. The J gene, not given by TCRdb, was assigned here from a germline match of the nucleotide sequence. This CDR3 has 11 residues. The germline V gene has CDR1 GITISATS and CDR2 ISYDGTV (reference sequence). The chain's CDR3 is CALWKVMKKLF. Here the CDR3 DNA reads TGTGCCTTGTGGAAGGTGATGAAGAAACTCTTT.

On this clone: The protein TCRdb gives is from a much larger clone and does not agree with this DNA's translation at residue 10, likely a read error; the protein shown here comes from the DNA. This rearrangement joins TRGV5 to TRGJP1. The J gene is not listed in TCRdb, so it was assigned here from a DNA match to germline. Looked up from germline, CDR1 is VINAFY and CDR2 is YDVSNSKD. The CDR3 consists of 14 residues. The CDR3 spells CATWSGTTGCFKIF. For the CDR3, the DNA is TGTGCCACCTGGTCTGGGACCACTGGTTGCTTCAAGATATTT.

This clone has a handful of counts. TCRdb lists the protein of a much larger clone for this DNA, which differs at residue 15, so this is likely a read error; the protein given here is translated from the DNA itself. The CDR3 DNA is TGTGCCACCTGGGACAGGGACCTACTTAATACCACTGGTTGGCTCAAGATATTT. Translation: CATWDRDLLNTTGWLKIF. The J gene is TRGJP1, the V gene TRGV5. TCRdb leaves out the J gene; it was filled in here by matching the DNA to germline. In germline, CDR1 is VINAFY, CDR2 YDVSNSKD. The CDR3 extends over 18 amino acids.

This clone showed up just a few times. The protein TCRdb lists belongs to a much larger clone and differs from this DNA's translation at residue 3, which points to a read error; the protein shown is made from the DNA. The V gene is TRGV5, the J gene TRGJ1 or TRGJ2. Assignment of the J gene here rests on matching the DNA to germline, because TCRdb gives none. The CDR3 extends over 11 amino acids. Germline lookup yields CDR1 VINAFY and CDR2 YDVSNSKD. The CDR3, as DNA: TGTGCCGCCTGGGGGGATAATAAGAAACTCTTT. Protein product: CAAWGDNKKLF.

The sample holds many counts of this clone. The protein TCRdb lists belongs to a much larger clone and differs from this DNA's translation at residue 3, which points to a read error; the protein shown is made from the DNA. The sample holds other DNA sequences that translate to the same CDR3. The genes are TRGV9 and TRGJP. Since TCRdb gives no J gene, matching the DNA to germline was used here to assign it. Germline CDR1 reads GITISATS; CDR2 reads ISYDGTV (reference sequence). The CDR3 is 17 amino acids. The CDR3 DNA follows: TGTGCCTCGTGGGAGGTATTAAGAGAGTTGGGCAAAAAAATCAAGGTATTT. Its protein is CASWEVLRELGKKIKVF.

About this clone itself: The mismatch at residue 12 between this DNA's translation and the TCRdb protein of a much larger clone likely reflects a read error; the protein shown is translated from the DNA. A V gene of TRGV9 was called, but no J gene was assigned. CDR3 size: 14 residues. CDR1 and CDR2 from the germline V gene are GITISATS and ISYDGTV (reference sequence). For the CDR3, the DNA is TGTGCCTTGTGGGAGGCAAACCCTTATTATAAGGAACTCTTT. This gives the protein CALWEANPYYKELF.

This clone was detected many times. This DNA's translation differs at residue 9 from TCRdb's protein, which comes from a much larger clone; a read error is likely, and the protein shown is translated from the DNA. This chain links TRGV9 with TRGJ1 or TRGJ2. CDR3 length: 11 residues. Germline V lookup: CDR1 GITISATS, CDR2 ISYDGTV (reference sequence). The CDR3 nucleotides read TGTGCCTTGTGGGATTCGGGTAAGAGACTCTTT. Translation gives CALWDSGKRLF.

About this clone: This DNA's translation differs at residue 11 from TCRdb's protein, which comes from a much larger clone; a read error is likely, and the protein shown is translated from the DNA. The chain has TRGV2 and TRGJ1 or TRGJ2. Because TCRdb records no J gene, it was assigned here through a match of the DNA to germline. Germline V gene lookup returns CDR1 EGSNGY and CDR2 YDSYNSKV. This CDR3 region has 14 residues. Here the CDR3 DNA reads TGTGCCACCTGGGACGGGCTAAATTATTATAGGAAACTCTTT. This encodes CATWDGLNYYRKLF.

A note on this clone: This likely reflects a read error, since a far larger clone is one base away. The J segment was not called; the V segment is TRGV8. This CDR3 region has 17 residues. The V gene's germline CDR1 is VENAVY and CDR2 YDSYNSRV. CDR3 DNA: TGTGCCACCTGGGATAGGCGCCACGGGAGTAGTGATTGGATCAAGACGTTC. The encoded protein is CATWDRRHGSSDWIKTF.